Below, 23 T cell receptor beta chains from the same sample are listed, as sequenced in a study of response to subunit inactivated influenza vaccine. TCRdb re-called the RT-PCR reads through MiXCR, storing one row per CDR3 protein. This sample has 700,000 to 800,000 distinct CDR3 sequences, with about 18% found just once. This specimen was PBMCs from blood, taken around 5 days after vaccination. The origin of the receptors is a man aged 50 to 59 who received an inactivated influenza vaccine.

In this sample, this clonotype turned up a few times. This rearrangement joins TRBV5-1 to TRBJ1-4, with 8 bases lining up with TRBD1. The V segment lost 4 bases and the J segment 7 bases; nucleotides outside the gene matches: 9. Germline values: CDR1 SGHRS, CDR2 YFSETQ. This CDR3 region has 15 residues. The CDR3 DNA reads as TGCGCCAGCAGCCTGACAGGGGATGACGGTGAAAAACTGTTTTTT. It yields the protein CASSLTGDDGEKLFF. The variable domain in full, with the rest retrieved from reference TRBV5-1 and TRBJ1-4, is KAGVTQTPRYLIKTRGQQVTLSCSPISGHRSVSWYQQTPGQGLQFLFEYFSETQRNKGNFPGRFSGRQFSNSRSEMNVSTLELGDSALYLCASSLTGDDGEKLFFGSGTQLSVL.

This clonotype was detected many times. The chain couples TRBV5-1 to TRBJ2-7; tentative D call: TRBD1 (6 bases). The V end lost 4 bases, the J end lost 7 bases, and 15 bases lay between the germline ends. Germline lookup yields CDR1 SGHRS and CDR2 YFSETQ. The CDR3 runs to 13 residues. The DNA for the CDR3 is TGCGCCAGCAGCAAATTACAGGGTCGAGAGCAGTACTTC. Translated, it gives CASSKLQGREQYF.

This clonotype was observed many times. V and J are TRBV7-9 and TRBJ2-7, with D hard to call. The CDR3 has 11 amino acids. Trimming cost V 6 bases and J 4 bases, with 7 bases left between them. In germline, CDR1 is SEHNR, CDR2 FQNEAQ (reference sequence). As DNA, the CDR3 is TGTGCCAGCAGTTTCGAGTACGAGCAGTACTTC. Translated: CASSFEYEQYF.

The J gene is TRBJ2-7, the V gene TRBV5-6; D perhaps matches TRBD1 (6 bases). CDR3 length: 14 amino acids. Germline V CDR1 and CDR2: SGHDT, YYEEEE. The V end was cut by 4 bases, the J end by 4 bases, with 15 bases between. DNA for the CDR3: TGTGCCAGCAGCCCTGCCGGGACACTATACGAGCAGTACTTC. This encodes CASSPAGTLYEQYF.

This clonotype occurred a few times. The chain is built from TRBV10-3 and TRBJ1-6; D not resolved. The CDR3 sequence is 16 residues long. Germline V gene lookup returns CDR1 ENHRY and CDR2 SYGVKD. Trimming left V 0 bases short and J 8 bases short, with 14 bases between. The DNA of the CDR3 is TGTGCCATCAGTGAGTCGAACCCCGCGGCGTATTCACCCCTCCACTTT. Protein: CAISESNPAAYSPLHF.

In this sample, this clonotype turned up a few times. The chain links TRBV7-2 to TRBJ1-5; 8 nucleotides agree with TRBD1. Per germline, CDR1 SGHTA and CDR2 FQGNSA. This CDR3 is built from 14 residues. J gave up 5 bases and V 6 bases, and 6 bases lay outside the gene matches. The CDR3 nucleotides read TGTGCCAGCAGGGGATCAGGGGGCGATCAGCCCCAGCATTTT. As protein: CASRGSGGDQPQHF.

This clonotype was observed a few times. The rearrangement joins TRBV12-3 or TRBV12-4 to TRBJ1-4; 9 bases fit TRBD1. Germline trimming cut 2 bases from V and 6 bases from J; bases unmatched to any gene: 7. This CDR3 region has 16 residues. CDR3 in DNA: TGTGCCAGCAGTTTATGGGACAGGGAGGCCGATGAAAAACTGTTTTTT. Protein product: CASSLWDREADEKLFF.

This clonotype was picked up a small number of times. The rearrangement joins TRBV7-2 to TRBJ2-3, with a possible D match to TRBD2 (5 bases). Per germline, CDR1 SGHTA and CDR2 FQGNSA. The ends were cut back, 3 bases at V and 3 bases at J, with 10 bases in the middle. There are 14 residues in the CDR3. CDR3 DNA: TGTGCCAGCAGCTTCGGCCTAGCAACAGATACGCAGTATTTT. As protein: CASSFGLATDTQYF. Filled out from reference TRBV7-2 and TRBJ2-3, the complete variable domain reads GAGVSQSPSNKVTEKGKDVELRCDPISGHTALYWYRQSLGQGLEFLIYFQGNSAPDKSGLPSDRFSAERTGGSVSTLTIQRTQQEDSAVYLCASSFGLATDTQYFGPGTRLTVL.

This clonotype has a handful of counts. The chain's CDR3 is CASSFEVREFGTDTQYF. The CDR3 bases are TGTGCCAGCAGTTTTGAAGTGAGGGAATTTGGCACAGATACGCAGTATTTT. V and J are TRBV12-3 or TRBV12-4 and TRBJ2-3, with D possibly TRBD2 on 5 matching bases. The V end lost 3 bases, the J end lost 1 base, and 17 bases lay between the germline ends. CDR3 length equals 17 residues.

This clonotype was picked up one time. At one end the junction does not follow the germline gene, possibly because of a read error. The rearrangement uses TRBV20-1 and TRBJ2-1; 12 bases are shared with TRBD2. The CDR3 extends over 15 amino acids. Germline CDR1 and CDR2: DFQATT and SNEGSKA (reference sequence). CDR3 residues: CSASLLAGGDKEQFF. In DNA, the CDR3 is TGCAGTGCTAGTCTGCTAGCGGGAGGGGACAAGGAGCAGTTCTTC.

The chain couples TRBV5-5 to TRBJ2-3; D gene unclear. V was pared by 0 bases and J by 0 bases, with 14 bases between. Germline CDR1 is SGHKS and CDR2 is YYEKEE (reference sequence). This CDR3 comprises 17 residues. DNA for the CDR3: TGTGCCAGCAGCTTGGCCCTGGCTACCACTAGCACAGATACGCAGTATTTT. Translated, it gives CASSLALATTSTDTQYF.

This clonotype was picked up a small number of times. The genes are TRBV15 and TRBJ1-2, with D hard to call. Looked up from germline, CDR1 is LNHNV and CDR2 is YYDKDF (reference sequence). The V end was cut by 1 base, the J end by 8 bases, with 14 bases between. This CDR3 spans 14 amino acids. DNA for the CDR3: TGTGCCACCAGCAGAGGCGGCTCCGGTGGGGGCTACACCTTC. As protein: CATSRGGSGGGYTF.

This sequence joins TRBV4-2 and TRBJ2-3, with a weak D call TRBD2 (5 bases). Trimming left V 4 bases short and J 0 bases short, with 17 bases between. This CDR3 region has 17 residues. Germline values: CDR1 LGHNA, CDR2 YNFKEQ. The CDR3 DNA follows: TGTGCCAGCAGCCTGGCGAGCTCGGGATTTAGCACAGATACGCAGTATTTT. Residues: CASSLASSGFSTDTQYF.

This clonotype was seen many times. The CDR3 is CASSRNNQPQHF. In DNA, the CDR3 is TGTGCCAGCAGCAGAAACAATCAGCCCCAGCATTTT. This sequence joins TRBV7-9 and TRBJ1-5, with unresolved D. Trimming pared 5 bases from V and 3 bases from J, leaving 5 bases between. The length of the CDR3 is 12 residues. CDR1 is SEHNR, CDR2 FQNEAQ, per germline (reference sequence).

The chain uses TRBV2 and TRBJ2-4, with D hard to call. This CDR3 is built from 16 residues. V shed 6 bases and J shed 0 bases, with 15 bases lying between them. Germline CDR1 SNHLY, CDR2 FYNNEI. The chain's CDR3 is CASRESITLAKNIQYF. In nucleotides, the CDR3 is TGTGCCAGCAGGGAAAGCATCACTCTAGCCAAAAACATTCAGTACTTC.

The CDR3 sequence: CASSLVQKYEQYF. The CDR3 DNA is TGTGCCAGCAGCTTAGTCCAAAAGTACGAGCAGTACTTC. The chain has TRBV11-2 and TRBJ2-7; D is undetermined. Germline lookup yields CDR1 SGHAT and CDR2 FQNNGV. The ends were cut back, 1 base at V and 4 bases at J, with 8 bases in the middle. This CDR3 comprises 13 residues.

This clonotype has at least ten counts. The chain combines TRBV29-1 with TRBJ1-1, with no clear D. The germline V gene has CDR1 SQVTM and CDR2 ANQGSEA. The ends were cut back, 6 bases at V and 5 bases at J, with 16 bases in the middle. The CDR3 contains 13 residues. CDR3 nucleotides: TGCAGCGTCCACCCGGAGGGTCGGACTGAAGCTTTCTTT. The encoded protein is CSVHPEGRTEAFF.

This chain uses TRBV20-1 with TRBJ2-5; 7 bases match TRBD2. Per germline, CDR1 DFQATT and CDR2 SNEGSKA (reference sequence). CDR3 length: 15 residues. V lost 0 bases to trimming and J lost 5 bases; unmatched junction nucleotides: 9. CDR3 protein: CSARDSRGKLETQYF. The CDR3 DNA is TGCAGTGCTAGAGATTCGCGGGGGAAACTGGAGACCCAGTACTTC.

The chain is built from TRBV15 and TRBJ1-2; TRBD1 might be the D (6 bases). Trimming left V 5 bases short and J 6 bases short, with 22 bases between. The V gene's germline CDR1 is LNHNV and CDR2 YYDKDF (reference sequence). The CDR3 is 16 amino acids. CDR3 sequence: CATSDSYLGGSDGYTF. For the CDR3, the DNA is TGTGCCACCAGCGACTCTTATCTAGGGGGGAGTGATGGCTACACCTTC.

Ten or more counts support this clonotype. The chain recombines TRBV12-3 or TRBV12-4 with TRBJ2-1, with D tentatively TRBD1 or TRBD2 (5 bases each). This CDR3 contains 14 residues. Trimming removed 0 bases from V and 9 bases from J, with 12 bases in between. The CDR3 protein is CASSLALGTGEQFF. In nucleotides, the CDR3 is TGTGCCAGCAGTTTAGCGCTGGGGACGGGTGAGCAGTTCTTC.

At least ten counts were recorded for this clonotype. CDR3 loop: CSARGQGSYEQYF. Here the CDR3 DNA reads TGCAGTGCCAGGGGACAGGGGTCCTACGAGCAGTACTTC. This chain uses TRBV20-1 with TRBJ2-7, with 10 nucleotides matching TRBD1. CDR1 is DFQATT and CDR2 is SNEGSKA in the germline V gene (reference sequence). The CDR3 extends over 13 amino acids. The junction had 3 bases not matched to a gene; V was cut back by 6 bases and J by 1 base.

This sequence joins TRBV12-3 or TRBV12-4 and TRBJ1-1; D possibly corresponds to TRBD1 (5 bases). The CDR3 covers 16 residues. V lost 3 bases and J 2 bases, leaving 16 bases between the germline ends. The DNA for the CDR3 is TGTGCCAGCAGTTTGGACCTCTGGGGGGGTAACACTGAAGCTTTCTTT. Protein product: CASSLDLWGGNTEAFF.

J is TRBJ1-5 and V is TRBV20-1; 9 bases align to TRBD1. The CDR3 spans 16 residues. Germline V gives CDR1 DFQATT, CDR2 SNEGSKA (reference sequence). V gave up 4 bases and J gave up 1 base; unmatched junction bases: 8. The CDR3 DNA is TGCAGTGCTACCCCGGGACAGGGAGTAAGCAATCAGCCCCAGCATTTT. This gives the protein CSATPGQGVSNQPQHF.